Listed below are T cell receptor beta chains from one sample, sequenced in a study of cytomegalovirus exposure and HLA in healthy donors. This table comes from immunoSEQ multiplex PCR, and its TCRdb copy is limited to in-frame clones, with some not included. The sample has 140,000 or so clones, around 80% seen once; the top ten hold roughly 4%. The sample consisted of PBMCs. The receptors derive from a woman aged 40 to 50 in good health and CMV-seropositive. Both conserved end residues are part of each CDR3. Each record gives: clone size, J gene, D gene, V gene, CDR3 DNA, CDR3 protein. D genes are given only for firm matches. Clone size is given for some rows only: seen once, a few or many times, or a class if the clone is expanded.

few,TRBJ1-1,NA,TRBV19,TGTGCCAGTAGCACACAGGGAATGAACACTGAAGCTTTCTTT,CASSTQGMNTEAFF
NA,TRBJ1-2,NA,TRBV7-9,TGTGCCAGCAGCTTCACAGGAACCTATGGCTACACCTTC,CASSFTGTYGYTF
NA,TRBJ2-3,TRBD1,TRBV5-1,TGCGCCAGCCGAAGAGAACAGGGGGCGGCAGATACGCAGTATTTT,CASRREQGAADTQYF
few,TRBJ1-4,NA,TRBV6-5,TGTGCCAGCAGAGGGGCAACTAATGAAAAACTGTTTTTT,CASRGATNEKLFF
once,TRBJ2-7,NA,TRBV6-4,TGTGCCAGCAGTAGGCCCCCAGGGCCTCTCTCCTACGAGCAGTACTTC,CASSRPPGPLSYEQYF
NA,TRBJ1-6,NA,TRBV7-3,TGTGCTAGCAGCTTGACAGCTAACAGGGAATCACCCCTCCACTTT,CASSLTANRESPLHF
NA,TRBJ2-1,TRBD2,TRBV11-3,TGTGCCAGCAGCGAGGGACTAGCGGGATCCAATGAGCAGTTCTTC,CASSEGLAGSNEQFF
NA,TRBJ1-3,TRBD1,TRBV12-5,TGTGCTAGTGGAGAAGGGGGCGCCGGAAACACCATATATTTT,CASGEGGAGNTIYF
once,TRBJ2-5,TRBD1,TRBV7-9,TGTGCCAGCAGCCCGAGGACAGGGGATGGAGAGACCCAGTACTTC,CASSPRTGDGETQYF
NA,TRBJ1-2,NA,TRBV7-3,TGTGCCAGCAGCTTAACGCCCCGTCTGGAGGGCTACACCTTC,CASSLTPRLEGYTF
NA,TRBJ2-1,TRBD1,TRBV7-3,TGTGCCAGCCGGTTGGACAGGGGGCATCACAATGAGCAGTTCTTC,CASRLDRGHHNEQFF
NA,TRBJ1-5,TRBD1,TRBV2,TGTGCCAGCAGTGCAGGACAGGGGGCCAAGCGGGGGGGGCCCCAGCATTTT,CASSAGQGAKRGGPQHF
NA,TRBJ2-2,NA,TRBV5-4,TGTGCCAGCAGCCCGGGGATTCAGAACACCGGGGAGCTGTTTTTT,CASSPGIQNTGELFF
few,TRBJ2-2,NA,TRBV7-8,TGTGCCAGCAGCCCCCACGGGACCGGGGAGCTGTTTTTT,CASSPHGTGELFF
once,TRBJ2-1,TRBD2,TRBV19,TGTGCCAGTAGTTCCGGGACTAGCGGGGACCACAATGAGCAGTTCTTC,CASSSGTSGDHNEQFF
NA,TRBJ1-3,TRBD1,TRBV30,TGTGCCTGGACCCCTTCTATGACAGGGTTAAGGTCCGGAAACACCATATATTTT,CAWTPSMTGLRSGNTIYF
NA,TRBJ1-2,TRBD1,TRBV27,TGTGCCAGCAGTTCCATCGGGACAGGGGCCTATAACTATGGCTACACCTTC,CASSSIGTGAYNYGYTF
few,TRBJ2-7,TRBD2,TRBV5-6,TGTGCCAGCAGCTTGGGTAGCGGGACTTTCTCCTACGAGCAGTACTTC,CASSLGSGTFSYEQYF
NA,TRBJ2-3,TRBD2,TRBV7-2,TGTGCCAGCAGCTTAGGGCTAGCGGGAGGAACGGATACGCAGTATTTT,CASSLGLAGGTDTQYF
NA,TRBJ2-4,TRBD2,TRBV28,TGTGCCAGCAGTCCACGGGGGGGCGCGGGGAGATACATTCAGTACTTC,CASSPRGGAGRYIQYF
NA,TRBJ2-1,TRBD1,TRBV15,TGTGCCACCAGCAGAGACAGGGGGACGGGTGAGCAGTTCTTC,CATSRDRGTGEQFF
NA,TRBJ1-6,TRBD1,TRBV5-1,TGCGCCAGCAGCAGGGGACAGGGAAATTCACCCCTCCACTTT,CASSRGQGNSPLHF
NA,TRBJ2-1,NA,TRBV4-2,TGTGCCAGCAGCCAAGATACTACCGGGGAGCAGTTCTTC,CASSQDTTGEQFF
NA,TRBJ2-2,NA,TRBV11-3,TGTGCCAGCAGCTTATATCAGTCCGGGGAGCTGTTTTTT,CASSLYQSGELFF
NA,TRBJ1-5,TRBD1,TRBV19,TGTGCCAGTAGGGGGACAGCCATCCCTAGCAATCAGCCCCAGCATTTT,CASRGTAIPSNQPQHF
NA,TRBJ1-2,NA,TRBV2,TGTGCCAGCAGTGTCCTCACCAGTAATTATGGCTACACCTTC,CASSVLTSNYGYTF
NA,TRBJ2-4,NA,TRBV27,TGTGCCAGCGGGCCCCCTGCGGGCATTCAGTACTTC,CASGPPAGIQYF
once,TRBJ2-7,TRBD1,TRBV5-1,TGCGCCAGCAGCTTAACAGGGGGCTCAAAGTACGAGCAGTACTTC,CASSLTGGSKYEQYF
NA,TRBJ2-1,TRBD2,TRBV5-4,TGTGCCAGCAGCCATCCCGGGACTAGCGGAGGAGATGAGCAGTTCTTC,CASSHPGTSGGDEQFF
NA,TRBJ2-7,TRBD1,TRBV6-6,TGTGCCAGCACTGGGACAGTTTCCTACGAGCAGTACTTC,CASTGTVSYEQYF
NA,TRBJ2-5,NA,TRBV7-7,TGTGCCAGCAGCCCCGGGAGAAGTCCCTTCCAAGAGACCCAGTACTTC,CASSPGRSPFQETQYF
NA,TRBJ2-1,TRBD1,TRBV7-2,TGTGCCAGCAGCCCGGGACAGGGAAAAGATGAGCAGTTCTTC,CASSPGQGKDEQFF
NA,TRBJ2-7,NA,TRBV10-2,TGCGCCAGCAGTGAGTTAGGATGGGAACGGGACTACGAGCAGTACTTC,CASSELGWERDYEQYF
NA,TRBJ1-1,NA,TRBV6-1,TGTGCCAGCAGTGACAACCGGGTAGGCACTGAAGCTTTCTTT,CASSDNRVGTEAFF
NA,TRBJ1-3,NA,TRBV7-2,TGTGCCAGCAGCTTAGTACAGGGCGGAAACACCATATATTTT,CASSLVQGGNTIYF
NA,TRBJ2-6,NA,TRBV6-1,TGTGCCAGCAGTGAAGGACTGGCTGGGGCCAACGTCCTGACTTTC,CASSEGLAGANVLTF
NA,TRBJ2-1,NA,TRBV7-2,TGTGCCAGCAGCGCTACGAGGGATGAGCAGTTCTTC,CASSATRDEQFF
once,TRBJ1-1,TRBD1,TRBV29-1,TGCAGCGTTGTGGTCGGATTAGCAGGGGGCACTGAAGCTTTCTTT,CSVVVGLAGGTEAFF
NA,TRBJ1-1,NA,TRBV25-1,TGTGCCAGCAGTGCCGGGGGGGGGATTGGGACTGAAGCTTTCTTT,CASSAGGGIGTEAFF
NA,TRBJ2-1,NA,TRBV6-4,TGTGCCAGCAGTGACTCGGCGGGCCTCAACAATGAGCAGTTCTTC,CASSDSAGLNNEQFF
NA,TRBJ2-7,NA,TRBV30,TGTGCCTCCGAGGGGGGGGGCCACGAGCAGTACTTC,CASEGGGHEQYF
NA,TRBJ1-1,TRBD1,TRBV28,TGTGCCAGCAGTTTCCGGCTTGGGACAGGGAAGAACACTGAAGCTTTCTTT,CASSFRLGTGKNTEAFF
NA,TRBJ2-7,TRBD2,TRBV30,TGTGCCTGGAGCGGGGACTACCTCCACACCTACGAGCAGTACTTC,CAWSGDYLHTYEQYF
NA,TRBJ1-5,NA,TRBV28,TGTGCCAGCAGTTCCCGGTTGAGCAGCAATCAGCCCCAGCATTTT,CASSSRLSSNQPQHF
NA,TRBJ2-3,TRBD1,TRBV7-9,TGTGCCAGCAGCCGACAGGGGGCTACGCAGTATTTT,CASSRQGATQYF
once,TRBJ2-6,TRBD1,TRBV5-1,TGCGCCAGCAGCTTGGCCGGACAGGGGGAGGTCGCTGGGGCCAACGTCCTGACTTTC,CASSLAGQGEVAGANVLTF
NA,TRBJ2-7,TRBD1,TRBV5-4,TGTGCCAGCAGCTACAGGGGTGGGAGCTCCTACGAGCAGTACTTC,CASSYRGGSSYEQYF
few,TRBJ1-4,NA,TRBV7-9,TGTGCCAGCAGCTTAAGTAAGGGAGAGGGTGAAAAACTGTTTTTT,CASSLSKGEGEKLFF